The entry below describes one TCR beta chain. The antigen is not known. This sample was included in a study of T-cell memory formation after mild COVID-19. cDNA libraries for TCR alpha and TCR beta, carrying sample barcodes and UMIs, came from 5'RACE with constant-segment primers. Via MiXCR, TCRdb re-called the 5' RACE reads, giving one row per CDR3 protein. The table records 210,000 or so distinct CDR3 sequences, roughly 30% of them present only once. Trimming took 2 bases from V and 2 from J, leaving 9 bases between them. This CDR3 spans 14 amino acids. CDR1 and CDR2 (germline): MNHNS, SASEGT. Study findings and constraints: CD4/CD8 balance characterized clones contracting day 15 to 85, and CD4+ skew characterized later expanders.

The chain uses TRBV6-1 and TRBJ1-2; no firm D call. Sample: PBMCs or a T cell subset sorted from them (not recorded which). This TCR came from an adult woman who had mild COVID-19 (a few samples of this study predate the infection). Cell type and time point are not known. In DNA form, the CDR3 reads TGTGCCAGCAGTGAAAGGGTTGGGAACTATGGCTACACCTTC. Protein product: CASSERVGNYGYTF.